This is a list of T cell receptor beta chains from one sample in a study of cytomegalovirus exposure and HLA in healthy donors. Produced via immunoSEQ multiplex PCR; TCRdb's table is partial and in-frame only. This sample carries some 150,000 clones, 70% to 80% of them seen once, and the ten largest clones take about 3.5%. Specimen: PBMCs. All receptors come from a human donor in good health. Both conserved end residues are part of each CDR3. Fields, in order: J gene, V gene, D gene, clone size, CDR3 protein, CDR3 DNA. A D gene is named only where the DNA matches it firmly. Expanded clones get a size class; other rows say once, few or many, or leave the size out.

j_gene: TRBJ2-1; v_gene: TRBV25-1; d_gene: .; abundance: .; CDR3aa: CASSDTSRTANEQFF; CDR3nt: TGTGCCAGCAGTGACACCTCCCGGACAGCTAATGAGCAGTTCTTC
j_gene: TRBJ1-1; v_gene: TRBV2; d_gene: .; abundance: few; CDR3aa: CASGRGGEAFF; CDR3nt: TGTGCCAGCGGACGCGGGGGTGAAGCTTTCTTT
j_gene: TRBJ2-1; v_gene: TRBV30; d_gene: TRBD2; abundance: few; CDR3aa: CAWRGRGGTSYHNEQFF; CDR3nt: TGTGCCTGGAGGGGACGGGGGGGGACTAGTTATCACAATGAGCAGTTCTTC
j_gene: TRBJ1-1; v_gene: TRBV7-2; d_gene: .; abundance: .; CDR3aa: CASSLVEVMNTEAFF; CDR3nt: TGTGCCAGCAGCTTAGTTGAGGTTATGAACACTGAAGCTTTCTTT
j_gene: TRBJ2-5; v_gene: TRBV4-3; d_gene: TRBD1; abundance: few; CDR3aa: CASSQDWGQGIRETQYF; CDR3nt: TGCGCCAGCAGCCAAGATTGGGGACAGGGTATTCGAGAGACCCAGTACTTC
j_gene: TRBJ2-3; v_gene: TRBV11-2; d_gene: .; abundance: .; CDR3aa: CASSLRSAGAHTDTQYF; CDR3nt: TGTGCCAGCAGCTTAAGGTCGGCGGGGGCCCACACAGATACGCAGTATTTT
j_gene: TRBJ2-7; v_gene: TRBV2; d_gene: .; abundance: .; CDR3aa: CASSYGEFYEQYF; CDR3nt: TGTGCCAGCAGTTACGGGGAGTTTTACGAGCAGTACTTC
j_gene: TRBJ1-2; v_gene: TRBV2; d_gene: TRBD1; abundance: .; CDR3aa: CASTEQGRYGYTF; CDR3nt: TGTGCCAGCACTGAACAGGGGCGCTATGGCTACACCTTC
j_gene: TRBJ2-1; v_gene: TRBV7-9; d_gene: TRBD1; abundance: .; CDR3aa: CASSPDRGLVNEQFF; CDR3nt: TGTGCCAGCAGCCCGGACAGGGGGCTCGTGAATGAGCAGTTCTTC
j_gene: TRBJ1-1; v_gene: TRBV6-1; d_gene: .; abundance: .; CDR3aa: CASSEGPGVETEAFF; CDR3nt: TGTGCCAGCAGTGAAGGTCCAGGGGTCGAAACTGAAGCTTTCTTT
j_gene: TRBJ2-7; v_gene: TRBV4-3; d_gene: .; abundance: .; CDR3aa: CASSQELASVDEQYF; CDR3nt: TGCGCCAGCAGCCAAGAGTTGGCTAGCGTGGACGAGCAGTACTTC
j_gene: TRBJ1-3; v_gene: TRBV5-6; d_gene: .; abundance: .; CDR3aa: CASSLFRDNPLGNTIYF; CDR3nt: TGTGCCAGCAGCTTGTTCCGGGACAATCCGTTGGGAAACACCATATATTTT
j_gene: TRBJ1-4; v_gene: TRBV29-1; d_gene: TRBD1; abundance: .; CDR3aa: CSVGQGNEKLFF; CDR3nt: TGCAGCGTTGGACAGGGGAATGAAAAACTGTTTTTT